This T cell receptor (beta chain) was captured by sequencing in a study of CD8+ T cells in alopecia areata. Following extraction, RNA underwent reverse transcription to cDNA, which served as the sequencing template. The table came from immunoSEQ multiplex PCR; TCRdb's copy has only in-frame clones and leaves some out. The table has fewer than 110,000 clones, 55% seen once. V was pared by 4 bases and J by 5 bases, with 17 bases between. Germline lookup yields CDR1 GTSNPN and CDR2 SVGIG (reference sequence). CDR3 length: 14 amino acids. V usage is TRBV30 and J usage is TRBJ1-1; possibly TRBD1 for D (6 bases). This TCR was recovered from a human donor in good health. The sequenced material came from CD4+ T cells sorted from blood. This chain's CDR3 is CAWISHRAGTEAFF. The CDR3 coding sequence is TGTGCCTGGATTTCCCACAGGGCGGGAACTGAAGCTTTCTTT.